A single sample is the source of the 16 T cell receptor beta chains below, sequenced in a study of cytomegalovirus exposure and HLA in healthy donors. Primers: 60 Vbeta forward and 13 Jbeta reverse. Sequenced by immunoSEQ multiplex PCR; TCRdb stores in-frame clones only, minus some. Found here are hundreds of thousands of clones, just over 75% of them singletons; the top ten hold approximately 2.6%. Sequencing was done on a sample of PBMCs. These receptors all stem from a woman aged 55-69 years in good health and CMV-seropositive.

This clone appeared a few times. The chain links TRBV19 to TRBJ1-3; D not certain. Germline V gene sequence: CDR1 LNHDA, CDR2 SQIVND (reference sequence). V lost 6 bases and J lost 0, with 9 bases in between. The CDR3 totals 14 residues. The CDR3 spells CASRTQSSGNTIYF. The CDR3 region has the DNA TGTGCCAGTAGAACACAGAGCTCTGGAAACACCATATATTTT.

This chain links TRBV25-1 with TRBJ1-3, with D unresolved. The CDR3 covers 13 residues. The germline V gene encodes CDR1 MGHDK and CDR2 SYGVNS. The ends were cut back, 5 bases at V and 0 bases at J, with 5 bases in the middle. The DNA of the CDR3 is TGTGCCAGCAGTTTCGGCTCTGGAAACACCATATATTTT. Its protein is CASSFGSGNTIYF.

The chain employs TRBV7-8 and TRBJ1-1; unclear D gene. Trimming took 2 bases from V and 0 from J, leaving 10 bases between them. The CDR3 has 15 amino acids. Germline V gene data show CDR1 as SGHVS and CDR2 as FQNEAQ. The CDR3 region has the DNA TGTGCCAGCAGCTTAATTGGCACAATGAACACTGAAGCTTTCTTT. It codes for CASSLIGTMNTEAFF.

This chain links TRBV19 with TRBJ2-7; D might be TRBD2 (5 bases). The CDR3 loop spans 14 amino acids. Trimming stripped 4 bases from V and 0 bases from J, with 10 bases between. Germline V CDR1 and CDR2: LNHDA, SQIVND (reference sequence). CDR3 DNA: TGTGCCAGTAGTACTGGACTGCCCTCCTACGAGCAGTACTTC. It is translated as CASSTGLPSYEQYF.

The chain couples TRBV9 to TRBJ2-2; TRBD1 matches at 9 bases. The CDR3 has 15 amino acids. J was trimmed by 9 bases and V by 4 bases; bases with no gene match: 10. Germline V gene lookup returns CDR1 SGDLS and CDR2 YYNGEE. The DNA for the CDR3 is TGTGCCAGCAGCCCACCGGGACAGGGTTACTGGGAGCTGTTTTTT. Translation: CASSPPGQGYWELFF.

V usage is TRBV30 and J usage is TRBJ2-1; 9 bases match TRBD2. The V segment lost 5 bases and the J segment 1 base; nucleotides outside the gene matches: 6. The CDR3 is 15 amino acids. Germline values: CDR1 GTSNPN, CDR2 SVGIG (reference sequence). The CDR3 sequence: CAWVNSGGSYNEQFF. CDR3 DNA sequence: TGTGCCTGGGTTAATAGCGGGGGTTCCTACAATGAGCAGTTCTTC.

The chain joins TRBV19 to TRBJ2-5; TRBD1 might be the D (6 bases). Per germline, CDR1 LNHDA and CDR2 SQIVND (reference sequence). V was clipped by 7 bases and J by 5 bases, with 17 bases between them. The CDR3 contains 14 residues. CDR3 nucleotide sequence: TGTGCCAGTACCGTAACAGGGCCCGGGGAGACCCAGTACTTC. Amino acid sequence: CASTVTGPGETQYF.

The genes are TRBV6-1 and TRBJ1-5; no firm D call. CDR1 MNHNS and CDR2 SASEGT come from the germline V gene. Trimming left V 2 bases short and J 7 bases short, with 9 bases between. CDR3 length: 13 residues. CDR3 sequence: CASSESGKQPQHF. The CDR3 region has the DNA TGTGCCAGCAGTGAATCGGGGAAGCAGCCCCAGCATTTT.

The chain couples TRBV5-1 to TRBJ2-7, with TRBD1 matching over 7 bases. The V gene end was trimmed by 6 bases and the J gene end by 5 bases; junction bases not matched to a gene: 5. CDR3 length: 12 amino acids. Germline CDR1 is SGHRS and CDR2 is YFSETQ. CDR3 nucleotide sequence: TGCGCCAGCACCTTTGACAGGGACGAGCAGTACTTC. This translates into CASTFDRDEQYF.

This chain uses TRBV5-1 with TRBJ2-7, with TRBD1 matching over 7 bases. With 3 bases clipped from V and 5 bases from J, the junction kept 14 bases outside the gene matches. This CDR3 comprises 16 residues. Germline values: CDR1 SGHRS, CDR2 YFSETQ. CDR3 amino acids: CASSSETGTGIDEQYF. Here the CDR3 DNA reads TGCGCCAGCAGCTCGGAGACAGGGACGGGAATCGACGAGCAGTACTTC.

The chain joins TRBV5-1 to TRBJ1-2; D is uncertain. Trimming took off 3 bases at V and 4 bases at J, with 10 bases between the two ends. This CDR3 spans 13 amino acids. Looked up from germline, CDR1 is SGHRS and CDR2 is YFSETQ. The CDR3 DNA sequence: TGCGCCAGCAGCTCCCCGACTGGCTATGGCTACACCTTC. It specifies CASSSPTGYGYTF.

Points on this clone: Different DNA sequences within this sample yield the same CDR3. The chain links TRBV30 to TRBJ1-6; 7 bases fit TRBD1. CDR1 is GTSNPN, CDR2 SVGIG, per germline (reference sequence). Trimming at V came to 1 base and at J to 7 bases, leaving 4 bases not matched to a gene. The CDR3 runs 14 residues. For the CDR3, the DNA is TGTGCCTGGAGTGGTGGGACAGACAATTCACCCCTCCACTTT. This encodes CAWSGGTDNSPLHF. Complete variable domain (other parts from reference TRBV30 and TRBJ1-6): SQTIHQWPATLVQPVGSPLSLECTVEGTSNPNLYWYRQAAGRGLQLLFYSVGIGQISSEVPQNLSASRPQDRQFILSSKKLLLSDSGFYLCAWSGGTDNSPLHFGNGTRLTVT.

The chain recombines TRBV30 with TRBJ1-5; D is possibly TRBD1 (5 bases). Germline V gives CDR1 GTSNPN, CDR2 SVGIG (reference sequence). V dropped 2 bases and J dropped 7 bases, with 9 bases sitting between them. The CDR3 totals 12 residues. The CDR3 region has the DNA TGTGCCTGGAGTACTGGGGGGCAGCCCCAGCATTTT. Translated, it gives CAWSTGGQPQHF.

CDR3 sequence: CASSQDRQSYEQYF. The CDR3 nucleotides read TGCGCCAGCAGCCAAGATCGACAGTCCTACGAGCAGTACTTC. This chain links TRBV4-1 with TRBJ2-7; D may be TRBD1 (5 bases). The CDR3 length is 14 residues. Trimming removed 0 bases from V and 1 base from J, with 7 bases in between. Germline V lookup: CDR1 MGHRA, CDR2 YSYEKL.

CDR3 sequence: CASSLEGSNQPQHF. In DNA, the CDR3 is TGCGCCAGCAGCTTGGAGGGGAGCAATCAGCCCCAGCATTTT. V usage is TRBV5-1 and J usage is TRBJ1-5; tentatively, D is TRBD1 (5 bases). Germline CDR1 is SGHRS and CDR2 is YFSETQ. The CDR3 length is 14 residues. Between the trimmed V and J ends, which lost 0 bases and 1 base, there was a span of 5 bases.

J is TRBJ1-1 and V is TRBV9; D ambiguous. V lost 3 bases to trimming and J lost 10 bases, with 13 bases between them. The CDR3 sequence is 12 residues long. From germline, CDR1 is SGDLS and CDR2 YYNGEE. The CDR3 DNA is TGTGCCAGCAGCGCCCCGGGTCAAGGAGCTTTCTTT. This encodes CASSAPGQGAFF.